This T cell receptor beta chain was identified in a study of cytomegalovirus exposure and HLA in healthy donors. Regarding the study as a whole: The authors considered a cluster of highly shared sequence variants likely to be a sequencing artifact. Follow-up analysis later connected one missense variant in DCLRE1C with trimming of TCR beta V- and J-genes.

Primers included in the PCR were 60 Vbeta and 13 Jbeta primers. The table came from immunoSEQ multiplex PCR; TCRdb's copy has only in-frame clones and leaves some out. This sample yields around 120,000 clones, of which less than 75% are seen a single time; under 13% belongs to the top ten. This clone was counted only a few times. The antigen is undetermined. Sample: PBMCs. This TCR came from a man aged 35 to 55 in good health and CMV-seropositive.

This CDR3 reads CASSYSINKIGELFF. CDR3 bases: TGTGCCAGCAGTTACTCGATAAACAAAATCGGGGAGCTGTTTTTT. The gene calls are TRBV6-5 and TRBJ2-2; D gene unclear. CDR1 MNHEY and CDR2 SVGAGI come from the germline V gene. The CDR3 has 15 amino acids. Trimming took off 0 bases at V and 7 bases at J, with 12 bases between the two ends.